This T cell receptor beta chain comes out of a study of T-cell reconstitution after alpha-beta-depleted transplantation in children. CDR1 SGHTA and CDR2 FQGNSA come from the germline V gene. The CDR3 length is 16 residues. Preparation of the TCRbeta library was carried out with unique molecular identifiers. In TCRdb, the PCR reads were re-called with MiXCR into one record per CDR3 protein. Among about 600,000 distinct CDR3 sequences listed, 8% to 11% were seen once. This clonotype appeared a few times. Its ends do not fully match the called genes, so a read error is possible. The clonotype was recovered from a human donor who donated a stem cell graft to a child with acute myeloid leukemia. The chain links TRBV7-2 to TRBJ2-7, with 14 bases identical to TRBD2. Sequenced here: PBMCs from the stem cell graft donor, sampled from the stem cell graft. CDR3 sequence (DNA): TGTGCCAGCAACTTACTTTCTCGGGGACTAGCGGGAGTCACGTACTTC. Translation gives CASNLLSRGLAGVTYF.